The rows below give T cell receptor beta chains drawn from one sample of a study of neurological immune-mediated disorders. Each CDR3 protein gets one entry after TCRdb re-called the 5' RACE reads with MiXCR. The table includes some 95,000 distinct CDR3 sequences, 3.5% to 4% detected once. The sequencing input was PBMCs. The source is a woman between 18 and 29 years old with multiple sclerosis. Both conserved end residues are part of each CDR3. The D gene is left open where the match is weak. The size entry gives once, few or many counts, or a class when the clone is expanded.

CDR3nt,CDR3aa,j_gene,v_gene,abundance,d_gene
TGTGCCAGCAGTCCAGAGACAGGGTTCTACGAGCAGTACTTC,CASSPETGFYEQYF,TRBJ2-7,TRBV12-3/TRBV12-4,many,TRBD1
TGTGCCAGCTCACGGGTGGCCGGGGAGGGAGGCACTGAAGCTTTCTTT,CASSRVAGEGGTEAFF,TRBJ1-1,TRBV18,few,NA
TGTGCCAGCAGACCGCCGGGACTAGCGGGGGGGAGAGGGGAGCTGTTTTTT,CASRPPGLAGGRGELFF,TRBJ2-2,TRBV7-2,many,TRBD2
TGTGCCAGCAGCCACGCGGGTACCTACGAGCAGTACTTC,CASSHAGTYEQYF,TRBJ2-7,TRBV3-1,few,NA
TGTGCCAGCAGTCCGGACAACACAGATACGCAGTATTTT,CASSPDNTDTQYF,TRBJ2-3,TRBV28,many,NA
TGCAGCGTGGTCCCGGGACAGGGGCTTCTGAACACTGAAGCTTTCTTT,CSVVPGQGLLNTEAFF,TRBJ1-1,TRBV29-1,few,TRBD1
TGTGCCAGCAGGGCCGGGACGGTACAAGAGACCCAGTACTTC,CASRAGTVQETQYF,TRBJ2-5,TRBV6-1,many,NA
TGTGCCAGCAGCTTAACCCTAGCGGGAGTCGGCACCGGGGAGCTGTTTTTT,CASSLTLAGVGTGELFF,TRBJ2-2,TRBV11-1,many,TRBD2
TGCGCCAGCAGCCCGACTAGAATGTCAGAGACCCAGTACTTC,CASSPTRMSETQYF,TRBJ2-5,TRBV5-1,many,NA
TGCGCCAGCAGCGGACAGTACAGCTCTGGAAACACCATATATTTT,CASSGQYSSGNTIYF,TRBJ1-3,TRBV5-1,many,NA
TGTGCCAGCAGCCAAATGGGCACAGATACGCAGTATTTT,CASSQMGTDTQYF,TRBJ2-3,TRBV3-1,many,NA
TGTGCCAGCAGTGTGGGACAGCCCTATAATTCACCCCTCCACTTT,CASSVGQPYNSPLHF,TRBJ1-6,TRBV2,many,TRBD1
TGTGCCAGCAGCCCCGGGGTTAGTGGCGGCTACACCTTC,CASSPGVSGGYTF,TRBJ1-2,TRBV11-2,many,NA